These 30 T cell receptor beta chains were all obtained from the same sample, sequenced in a study of shared clonotypes between healthy human individuals. TCRdb's copy holds only in-frame clones and misses some; the assay was immunoSEQ multiplex PCR. This table has 850,000 to 1,200,000 clones, around 74% appearing once. Sequencing used memory CD4+ T cells sorted from blood. Subset in this sample: CD45RA-negative fraction. Receptors were obtained from a man younger than 35 in good health.

V and J are TRBV11-2 and TRBJ2-3, with 8 positions matching TRBD1. The CDR3 totals 15 residues. V gave up 0 bases and J gave up 5 bases; unmatched junction bases: 4. Germline loops: CDR1 SGHAT, CDR2 FQNNGV. CDR3 sequence reads: CASSLDGQGGDTQYF. The CDR3 nucleotides read TGTGCCAGCAGCTTAGACGGACAGGGAGGAGATACGCAGTATTTT.

This clone was detected only a few times. The chain carries TRBV5-6 and TRBJ2-2; D is possibly TRBD1 (7 bases). This CDR3 is built from 14 residues. Trimming stripped 4 bases from V and 7 bases from J, with 14 bases between. The germline V gene has CDR1 SGHDT and CDR2 YYEEEE. CDR3 coding DNA: TGTGCCAGCAGCCCCGCAGGGGGGATCGGGGAGCTGTTTTTT. It yields the protein CASSPAGGIGELFF. The variable domain in full, with the rest retrieved from reference TRBV5-6 and TRBJ2-2, is DAGVTQSPTHLIKTRGQQVTLRCSPKSGHDTVSWYQQALGQGPQFIFQYYEEEERQRGNFPDRFSGHQFPNYSSELNVNALLLGDSALYLCASSPAGGIGELFFGEGSRLTVL.

The CDR3 sequence: CASSESGRPGGYTF. In DNA, the CDR3 is TGTGCCAGCAGTGAATCGGGCCGGCCGGGTGGCTACACCTTC. The chain has TRBV25-1 and TRBJ1-2; D not resolved. The CDR3 covers 14 residues. Trimming removed 1 base at V and 7 bases at J, with 13 bases between. The germline gives CDR1 MGHDK, CDR2 SYGVNS.

The chain links TRBV30 to TRBJ2-2; 8 bases agree with TRBD2. Germline V gene lookup returns CDR1 GTSNPN and CDR2 SVGIG (reference sequence). The CDR3 covers 13 residues. The V segment lost 3 bases and the J segment 6 bases; nucleotides outside the gene matches: 3. CDR3 sequence (DNA): TGTGCCTGGAGGACCGGGGGGGCCGGGGAGCTGTTTTTT. The encoded protein is CAWRTGGAGELFF.

The chain links TRBV5-1 to TRBJ2-3; 7 bases map to TRBD2. CDR3 size: 14 residues. Looked up from germline, CDR1 is SGHRS and CDR2 is YFSETQ. The trim removed 4 bases at V and 6 bases at J, leaving 8 bases unmatched. Written as DNA, the CDR3 is TGCGCCAGCAGCCGGGACCTCGGGGGGGATACGCAGTATTTT. It translates to CASSRDLGGDTQYF.

The chain combines TRBV6-5 with TRBJ1-1; D ambiguous. The CDR3 totals 14 residues. V was trimmed by 6 bases and J by 4 bases, leaving 15 bases between them. CDR1 is MNHEY, CDR2 SVGAGI, per germline. The CDR3 coding sequence is TGTGCCAGCAGCCCAGACGGACCTGGCACTGAAGCTTTCTTT. It translates to CASSPDGPGTEAFF.

The chain joins TRBV5-1 to TRBJ2-4; 7 positions match TRBD1. The CDR3 length is 16 residues. J gave up 3 bases and V 4 bases, and 10 bases lay outside the gene matches. The germline CDR1 and CDR2 sequences are SGHRS and YFSETQ. In DNA form, the CDR3 reads TGCGCCAGCAGCATCTCACAGGGGAATGTCAAAAACATTCAGTACTTC. It codes for CASSISQGNVKNIQYF.

The chain has TRBV7-2 and TRBJ2-7; 9 nucleotides match TRBD2. Germline V gene lookup returns CDR1 SGHTA and CDR2 FQGNSA. The V gene end was trimmed by 5 bases and the J gene end by 5 bases; junction bases not matched to a gene: 7. This CDR3 contains 14 residues. CDR3 sequence reads: CASSPAGGLDEQYF. As DNA, the CDR3 is TGTGCCAGCAGCCCAGCGGGAGGTTTGGACGAGCAGTACTTC. The entire variable domain, with the rest obtained from reference TRBV7-2 and TRBJ2-7, is as follows: GAGVSQSPSNKVTEKGKDVELRCDPISGHTALYWYRQSLGQGLEFLIYFQGNSAPDKSGLPSDRFSAERTGGSVSTLTIQRTQQEDSAVYLCASSPAGGLDEQYFGPGTRLTVT.

This chain uses TRBV4-2 with TRBJ1-4, with 7 bases aligning to TRBD1. The CDR3 covers 14 residues. From germline, CDR1 is LGHNA and CDR2 YNFKEQ. V shed 6 bases, J shed 3 bases, and the junction held 4 bases outside the gene matches. CDR3 residues: CASSPTGSNEKLFF. Here the CDR3 DNA reads TGTGCCAGCAGTCCGACAGGGTCTAATGAAAAACTGTTTTTT.

This clone was observed once. The chain couples TRBV25-1 to TRBJ1-3; D not resolved. The CDR3 is 17 amino acids. Germline V gives CDR1 MGHDK, CDR2 SYGVNS. Trimming shortened V by 3 bases and J by 1 base, and 16 bases separated the two germline ends. The CDR3 reads CASSELAGPPSGNTIYF. In nucleotides, the CDR3 is TGTGCCAGCAGTGAGTTAGCCGGACCCCCATCTGGAAACACCATATATTTT.

The chain recombines TRBV2 with TRBJ1-1, with 8 bases that match TRBD1. With V trimmed by 2 bases and J by 5 bases, 7 bases remained unmatched. CDR1 and CDR2 (germline): SNHLY, FYNNEI. The CDR3 spans 15 residues. CDR3 sequence: CASSENRGGRTEAFF. Here the CDR3 DNA reads TGTGCCAGCAGTGAAAACAGGGGGGGTAGGACTGAAGCTTTCTTT.

To note about this clone: The sample carries other DNA sequences with the same CDR3. This chain joins TRBV2 and TRBJ2-3; no clear D gene. The V gene's germline CDR1 is SNHLY and CDR2 FYNNEI. The V end was cut by 4 bases, the J end by 3 bases, with 5 bases between. The CDR3 is 12 amino acids. The CDR3 loop reads CASSVRTDTQYF. In DNA form, the CDR3 reads TGTGCCAGCAGTGTGAGGACAGATACGCAGTATTTT.

V and J are TRBV6-5 and TRBJ1-2; D gene ambiguous. The CDR3 loop spans 12 amino acids. Trimming left V 8 bases short and J 2 bases short, with 9 bases between. Germline assignment: CDR1 MNHEY and CDR2 SVGAGI. CDR3: CASWRGNYGYTF. Written as DNA, the CDR3 is TGTGCCAGCTGGAGAGGGAACTATGGCTACACCTTC.

The chain has TRBV7-9 and TRBJ1-2, with no clear D. Germline values: CDR1 SEHNR, CDR2 FQNEAQ (reference sequence). Trimming removed 2 bases from V and 6 bases from J, with 10 bases in between. The CDR3 has 13 amino acids. The DNA for the CDR3 is TGTGCCAGCAGCTTAACCGACATAGATGGCTACACCTTC. This translates into CASSLTDIDGYTF.

Of note for this clone: This may stem from a read error, because a much larger clone lies one nucleotide away. The same CDR3 can be traced to other DNA sequences in this sample. This chain links TRBV6-1 with TRBJ1-2, with 7 bases aligning to TRBD1. CDR1 and CDR2 (germline): MNHNS, SASEGT. The trim removed 0 bases at V and 2 bases at J, leaving 0 bases unmatched. The CDR3 covers 14 residues. The DNA of the CDR3 is TGTGCCAGCAGTGAAGCGACAGGGAACTATGGCTACACCTTC. It codes for CASSEATGNYGYTF.

The gene calls are TRBV6-6 and TRBJ1-5, with D possibly being TRBD1 (5 bases). V gave up 5 bases and J gave up 3 bases, with 14 bases separating them. The CDR3 extends over 15 amino acids. The germline V gene has CDR1 MNHNY and CDR2 SVGAGI (reference sequence). CDR3 sequence reads: CASSNLWGVNQPQHF. The CDR3 DNA is TGTGCCAGCAGTAACTTGTGGGGGGTCAATCAGCCCCAGCATTTT.

CDR3 bases: TGTGCCAGCAGTCAAGACGGTCACTATGGCTACACCTTC. Protein sequence: CASSQDGHYGYTF. The chain combines TRBV6-5 with TRBJ1-2; no firm D call. CDR1 and CDR2 from the germline V gene are MNHEY and SVGAGI. V shed 5 bases and J shed 3 bases, with 10 bases lying between them. The CDR3 has 13 residues.

The rearrangement uses TRBV9 and TRBJ2-1, with 8 bases that match TRBD1. Germline-derived CDR1 and CDR2 are SGDLS and YYNGEE. Trimming removed 5 bases from V and 5 bases from J; junction bases left unmatched: 9. The CDR3 has 15 amino acids. The CDR3: CASSLMDRADNEQFF. The CDR3 nucleotides read TGTGCCAGCAGTCTTATGGACAGGGCCGACAATGAGCAGTTCTTC.

This clone was counted a few times. The V and J genes are TRBV5-4 and TRBJ2-6; D perhaps matches TRBD1 (5 bases). Trimming took off 2 bases at V and 3 bases at J, with 18 bases between the two ends. The V gene's germline CDR1 is SGHNT and CDR2 YYREEE (reference sequence). There are 18 residues in the CDR3. The CDR3 sequence is CASSLPGPTAGGANVLTF. The DNA for the CDR3 is TGTGCCAGCAGCTTACCCGGCCCGACAGCAGGTGGGGCCAACGTCCTGACTTTC.

This sequence joins TRBV2 and TRBJ1-5; weak D call: TRBD1 (5 bases). V shed 7 bases and J shed 3 bases, with 19 bases lying between them. CDR1 and CDR2 (germline): SNHLY, FYNNEI. This CDR3 contains 16 residues. CDR3: CASNTRGGVNNQPQHF. The CDR3 DNA is TGTGCCAGCAACACCCGGGGGGGGGTTAACAATCAGCCCCAGCATTTT.

To note about this clone: Distinct nucleotide sequences in the sample also encode this CDR3. V gene TRBV10-3 combines with J gene TRBJ2-5; 8 positions match TRBD1. The CDR3 loop spans 13 amino acids. Germline CDR1 and CDR2: ENHRY and SYGVKD. V gave up 4 bases and J gave up 4 bases; unmatched junction bases: 2. In nucleotides, the CDR3 is TGTGCCATCAGTGCCGGGACAGGAGAGACCCAGTACTTC. Translating gives CAISAGTGETQYF.

The chain uses TRBV10-3 and TRBJ2-7; 8 bases are a match to TRBD1. The CDR3 runs to 15 residues. Trimming at V came to 0 bases and at J to 4 bases, leaving 5 bases not matched to a gene. Germline-derived CDR1 and CDR2 are ENHRY and SYGVKD. The DNA for the CDR3 is TGTGCCATCAGTGAGTCGTGGACAGGGTCGTACGAGCAGTACTTC. This translates into CAISESWTGSYEQYF.

The chain joins TRBV2 to TRBJ2-7; no clear D. The V gene lost 3 bases and the J gene lost 2 bases, with 5 bases spanning the gap. The CDR3 consists of 12 residues. CDR1 SNHLY and CDR2 FYNNEI come from the germline V gene. The CDR3 spells CASSDSTYEQYF. In nucleotides, the CDR3 is TGTGCCAGCAGTGATTCCACCTACGAGCAGTACTTC.

This chain connects TRBV6-1 to TRBJ1-1, with D uncertain. CDR3 length: 14 residues. Looked up from germline, CDR1 is MNHNS and CDR2 is SASEGT. Deletions cut 6 bases from V and 0 bases from J, with 11 bases between. Here the CDR3 reads CASSGGLMNTEAFF. CDR3 coding DNA: TGTGCCAGCAGCGGAGGACTCATGAACACTGAAGCTTTCTTT.

V is TRBV5-6 and J is TRBJ2-6, with D perhaps matching TRBD2 (6 bases). CDR3 length equals 17 residues. V was pared by 4 bases and J by 0 bases, with 14 bases between. The germline V gene has CDR1 SGHDT and CDR2 YYEEEE. The CDR3 is CASSPAGPISGANVLTF. CDR3 bases: TGTGCCAGCAGCCCCGCGGGACCGATCTCTGGGGCCAACGTCCTGACTTTC.

V is TRBV30 and J is TRBJ2-1, with D perhaps TRBD1 (5 bases). The germline V and J ends were trimmed by 4 bases and 10 bases, with 11 bases remaining between them. Per germline, CDR1 GTSNPN and CDR2 SVGIG (reference sequence). CDR3 length: 11 residues. CDR3 sequence: CAWTQGREQFF. The CDR3 coding sequence is TGTGCCTGGACTCAGGGCCGAGAGCAGTTCTTC.

The chain recombines TRBV15 with TRBJ2-7; D may be TRBD2 (6 bases). Germline CDR1 LNHNV, CDR2 YYDKDF (reference sequence). The CDR3 loop spans 17 amino acids. V was shortened by 0 bases and J by 6 bases, with 21 bases between the two germline ends. CDR3 sequence reads: CATSRDRLPEGSGEQYF. CDR3 in DNA: TGTGCCACCAGCAGAGATCGTCTACCGGAGGGATCCGGCGAGCAGTACTTC.

The chain carries TRBV6-1 and TRBJ1-3; D remains ambiguous. CDR3 length: 17 residues. With 0 bases removed from V and 0 bases from J, the gap between germline ends came to 12 bases. Looked up from germline, CDR1 is MNHNS and CDR2 is SASEGT. CDR3 amino acids: CASSEALLVVSGNTIYF. CDR3 in DNA: TGTGCCAGCAGTGAAGCGCTTCTTGTAGTCTCTGGAAACACCATATATTTT.

The chain combines TRBV2 with TRBJ1-2; possible D gene TRBD1, 6 bases. Germline assignment: CDR1 SNHLY and CDR2 FYNNEI. V lost 3 bases and J lost 4, with 9 bases in between. This CDR3 comprises 13 residues. CDR3 sequence reads: CASSEDSAYGYTF. Written as DNA, the CDR3 is TGTGCCAGCAGTGAGGACAGTGCCTATGGCTACACCTTC.

The genes are TRBV14 and TRBJ2-1; D remains unclear. In germline, CDR1 is SGHDN, CDR2 FVKESK. This CDR3 region has 14 residues. V was shortened by 0 bases and J by 7 bases, with 10 bases between the two germline ends. The CDR3 DNA sequence: TGTGCCAGCAGCCAAGATCTTTCCCGGAATGAGCAGTTCTTC. This translates into CASSQDLSRNEQFF.